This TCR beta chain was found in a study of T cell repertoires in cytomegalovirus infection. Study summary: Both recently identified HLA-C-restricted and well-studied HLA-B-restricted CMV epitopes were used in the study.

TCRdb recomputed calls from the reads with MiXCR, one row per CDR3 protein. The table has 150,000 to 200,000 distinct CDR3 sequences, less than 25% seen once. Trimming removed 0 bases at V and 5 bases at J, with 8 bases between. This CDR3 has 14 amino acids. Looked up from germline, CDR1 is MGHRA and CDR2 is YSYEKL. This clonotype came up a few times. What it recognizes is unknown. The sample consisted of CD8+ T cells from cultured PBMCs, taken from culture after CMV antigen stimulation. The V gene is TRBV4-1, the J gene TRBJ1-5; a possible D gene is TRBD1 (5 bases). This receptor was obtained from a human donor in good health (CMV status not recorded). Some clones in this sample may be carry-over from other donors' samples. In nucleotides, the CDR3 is TGCGCCAGCAGCCAAGAGAGAGGGGATCAGCCCCAGCATTTT. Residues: CASSQERGDQPQHF.